Reported below is one TCR beta chain. As handled by the study authors: For nucleated cells, counts were estimated from reference gene primer amplification. The data were produced by immunoSEQ multiplex PCR, yet TCRdb's version contains in-frame clones alone and is incomplete. The V and J calls and the clone size are those of that table, but D and trimming were determined from the DNA. The table shows under 200,000 clones, with approximately 87% occurring only once. V was cut by 1 base and J by 11 bases, with 9 bases left in between. Germline V lookup: CDR1 SEHNR, CDR2 FQNEAQ (reference sequence). CDR3 length: 12 amino acids. The data originate from a study of blood T cell repertoires in COVID-19. Study-wide background: The samples span acute and convalescent COVID-19 from the United States, Italy and Spain. T cells, B-cell-depleted T cells, or PBMCs supplied cDNA or gDNA.

The source is a woman aged 60-75 years with COVID-19, enrolled during active disease. The chain links TRBV7-9 to TRBJ1-5; possible D gene TRBD1, 5 bases. Sequencing input: peripheral blood. The CDR3 here is CASSLGQGAQHF. The CDR3 region has the DNA TGTGCCAGCAGCTTAGGGCAGGGCGCCCAGCATTTT.